The rows below give T cell receptor beta chains drawn from one sample of a study of cytomegalovirus exposure and HLA in healthy donors. Here immunoSEQ multiplex PCR was the method, and the copy in TCRdb shows in-frame clones only, minus some. In the table there are roughly 150,000 clones, 85% of which are singletons. Sample: PBMCs. The receptor source for this set is a woman between 18 and 29 years old in good health and CMV-seronegative. CDR3s include the opening cysteine and the closing phenylalanine or tryptophan. The D gene is left open where the match is weak. Size is omitted from some rows. Given values are once, few, many or a class for expanded clones.

J gene | V gene | clone size | CDR3 length | D gene | CDR3 DNA | CDR3 protein
TRBJ2-5 | TRBV6-5 | NA | 14 | NA | TGTGCCAGCAGTTTGGGACTCCCGGTTGAGACCCAGTACTTC | CASSLGLPVETQYF
TRBJ2-1 | TRBV4-3 | NA | 15 | TRBD2 | TGCGCCAGCAGCCAGGTACTAGCGGAATACAATGAGCAGTTCTTC | CASSQVLAEYNEQFF
TRBJ1-2 | TRBV7-2 | NA | 15 | NA | TGTGCCAGCAGCTTAAAGGCAGGGGAAAACTATGGCTACACCTTC | CASSLKAGENYGYTF
TRBJ1-5 | TRBV7-2 | NA | 14 | NA | TGTGCCAGCAGCTTTCGAAGGGGTGAGCAGCCCCAGCATTTT | CASSFRRGEQPQHF
TRBJ2-7 | TRBV7-2 | NA | 16 | TRBD2 | TGTGCCAGCAGTTCCGTGACTAGCGGGAGGACCTACGAGCAGTACTTC | CASSSVTSGRTYEQYF
TRBJ2-3 | TRBV5-1 | NA | 15 | TRBD1 | TGCGCCAGCAGCTTCGGACAGGGGAGGGCAGATACGCAGTATTTT | CASSFGQGRADTQYF
TRBJ1-5 | TRBV9 | once | 15 | TRBD1 | TGTGCCAGCAGCGCCTCTCAGGGGGTGGGCCAGCCCCAGCATTTT | CASSASQGVGQPQHF
TRBJ2-2 | TRBV6-4 | NA | 15 | TRBD1 | TGTGCCAGCAGTGACCAAGCAGGGGGTCACGGGGAGCTGTTTTTT | CASSDQAGGHGELFF
TRBJ2-7 | TRBV5-4 | few | 16 | TRBD2 | TGTGCCAGCAGCTTGGGGACTAGCGGGGGAGTGTACGAGCAGTACTTC | CASSLGTSGGVYEQYF
TRBJ2-2 | TRBV7-2 | NA | 14 | TRBD2 | TGTGCCAGCAGCTCTACGGGACTAGCTGGGGAGCTGTTTTTT | CASSSTGLAGELFF
TRBJ2-7 | TRBV30 | NA | 15 | NA | TGTGCCTGGAGTGCTTTAGACGGGAGCTCCTACGAGCAGTACTTC | CAWSALDGSSYEQYF
TRBJ1-2 | TRBV28 | NA | 15 | TRBD1 | TGTGCCAGCAGTTTTTTCGGAGCAGGGGGAGGAGGCTACACCTTC | CASSFFGAGGGGYTF
TRBJ2-1 | TRBV7-2 | NA | 16 | NA | TGTGCCAGCAGCTTACTCTTAGACGAGGGTACCGATGAGCAGTTCTTC | CASSLLLDEGTDEQFF
TRBJ2-7 | TRBV5-1 | NA | 19 | NA | TGCGCCAGCAGCTTGGAGTCGGCTCCTGACCCCGCAGTCAACTACGAGCAGTACTTC | CASSLESAPDPAVNYEQYF
TRBJ2-5 | TRBV6-5 | NA | 15 | NA | TGTGCCAGCAGTTACTCGGGGGCTAACCAAGAGACCCAGTACTTC | CASSYSGANQETQYF
TRBJ2-7 | TRBV7-6 | NA | 16 | NA | TGTGCCAGCACCCCGGAATTGGACAAGCCAAAAGACGAGCAGTACTTC | CASTPELDKPKDEQYF
TRBJ1-3 | TRBV4-1 | once | 17 | TRBD1 | TGCGCCAGCAGCCGAGGGGGCCTATCCACCCTTGGAAACACCATATATTTT | CASSRGGLSTLGNTIYF